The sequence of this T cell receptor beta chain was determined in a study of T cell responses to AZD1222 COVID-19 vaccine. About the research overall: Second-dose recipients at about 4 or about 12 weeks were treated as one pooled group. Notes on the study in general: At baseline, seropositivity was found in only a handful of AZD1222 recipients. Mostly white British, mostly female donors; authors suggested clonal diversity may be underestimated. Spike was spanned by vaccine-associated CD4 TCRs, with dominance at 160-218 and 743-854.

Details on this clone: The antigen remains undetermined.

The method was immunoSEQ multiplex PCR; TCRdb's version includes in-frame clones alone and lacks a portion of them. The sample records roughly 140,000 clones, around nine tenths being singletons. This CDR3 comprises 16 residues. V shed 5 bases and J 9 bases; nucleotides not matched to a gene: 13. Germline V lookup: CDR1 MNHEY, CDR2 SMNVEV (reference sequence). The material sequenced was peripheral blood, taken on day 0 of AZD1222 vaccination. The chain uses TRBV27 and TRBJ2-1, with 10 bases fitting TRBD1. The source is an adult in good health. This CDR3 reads CASSPRDRGPQPEQFF. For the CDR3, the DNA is TGTGCCAGCAGTCCCCGGGACAGGGGTCCCCAACCTGAGCAGTTCTTC.